The subject of this entry is one T cell receptor (beta chain). The sample belongs to a study of shared clonotypes between healthy human individuals. The V gene end was trimmed by 6 bases and the J gene end by 1 base; junction bases not matched to a gene: 11. CDR1 is WSHSY and CDR2 is SAAADI in the germline V gene. The CDR3 runs to 16 residues. Here immunoSEQ multiplex PCR was the method, and the copy in TCRdb shows in-frame clones only, minus some. The sample includes roughly 1,800,000 clones, about 94% of them seen just once. Naive CD8 cells comprised CD45RO-negative, CCR7-positively selected cells, excluding terminally differentiated effector memory CD45RA+ cells.

The sequenced sample was naive CD8+ T cells sorted from blood. The chain uses TRBV10-2 and TRBJ2-7; 8 bases match TRBD1. This TCR was recovered from a man aged 18 to 29 in good health. CDR3 DNA: TGCGCCAGCAGAGCGATCACAGGGGGGCCTTCCTACGAGCAGTACTTC. As protein: CASRAITGGPSYEQYF.